The rows below give T cell receptor beta chains drawn from one sample of a study of T cells in Graves' hyperthyroidism and ophthalmopathy. TCRdb analysed the multiplex PCR reads with MiXCR anew, one entry per CDR3 protein. Of approximately 330,000 distinct CDR3 sequences in the sample, around 13% were seen once. Sequencing used blood. These receptor sequences come from a woman aged 40 to 49 with Graves' ophthalmopathy. Both conserved end residues are part of each CDR3. The D gene is left open where the match is weak. Expanded clones get a size class; other rows say once, few or many, or leave the size out.

TRBJ1-1 | NA | TRBV7-9 | NA | TGTGCCAGCAGCTTAGGTGGGGGTTCCGAAGCTTTCTTT | CASSLGGGSEAFF
TRBJ1-3 | NA | TRBV5-1 | NA | TGCGCCAGCAGACCAACCGCCGGACAGTTAGGAAACACCATATATTTT | CASRPTAGQLGNTIYF
TRBJ1-2 | NA | TRBV15 | many | TGTGCCACCAGCAGCACACAGGTGTATGGCTACACCTTC | CATSSTQVYGYTF
TRBJ2-1 | TRBD2 | TRBV5-1 | NA | TGCGCCAGCTTTAGTGGACTAGCGGGGGCAAATGAGCAGTTCTTC | CASFSGLAGANEQFF
TRBJ2-3 | NA | TRBV3-1 | NA | TGTGCCAGCAGCCAATTTGGAGAGCAATTCACAGATACGCAGTATTTT | CASSQFGEQFTDTQYF
TRBJ2-2 | TRBD2 | TRBV6-1 | many | TGTGCCAGCAGCTACGGGGGGGTAAACACCGGGGAGCTGTTTTTT | CASSYGGVNTGELFF
TRBJ2-1 | TRBD2 | TRBV20-1 | many | TGCAGTGCTAAGGCTAGCGGGAGCCACAATGAGCAGTTCTTC | CSAKASGSHNEQFF
TRBJ2-2 | NA | TRBV11-2 | NA | TGTGCCAGCAGCTTAATCCCTTTGGCGAACACCGGGGAGCTGTTTTTT | CASSLIPLANTGELFF
TRBJ2-7 | NA | TRBV11-2 | NA | TGTGCCAGCAGCTTTGGGGCTAGCGAGCAGTACTTC | CASSFGASEQYF
TRBJ1-1 | NA | TRBV2 | many | TGTGCCAGCAGTGAAGCGCGAGGGAGCGGTGAAGCTTTCTTT | CASSEARGSGEAFF
TRBJ1-2 | NA | TRBV5-1 | many | TGCGCCAGCAGCTTGGGTGGCAGAAGAAACTATGGCTACACCTTC | CASSLGGRRNYGYTF
TRBJ2-7 | TRBD1 | TRBV4-1 | NA | TGCGCCAGCAGCCAAGATCTTAGGACAGGCCTCGGTGAGCAGTACTTC | CASSQDLRTGLGEQYF
TRBJ1-3 | NA | TRBV7-3 | few | TGTGAGCGAGGGGCCGATGGAAGCACCATATATTTT | CERGADGSTIYF
TRBJ1-2 | NA | TRBV2 | NA | TGTGCCAGCAGTTACACACAGGTTGGGCATGGCTACACCTTC | CASSYTQVGHGYTF
TRBJ2-3 | NA | TRBV11-2 | many | TGTGCCAGCAGCTTTTCGGGGGATACGCAGTATTTT | CASSFSGDTQYF
TRBJ1-5 | NA | TRBV28 | many | TGTGCCAGCATCAAAATCAGGGGTTATAGCAATCAGCCCCAGCATTTT | CASIKIRGYSNQPQHF
TRBJ2-1 | NA | TRBV7-8 | many | TGTGCCAGCAGCTTCGGGCTCAAACGGTCGTCCTACAATGAGCAGTTCTTC | CASSFGLKRSSYNEQFF
TRBJ2-7 | NA | TRBV7-8 | many | TGTGCCAGCAGCTCAGGTGTGCGGGGGCAGTACTTC | CASSSGVRGQYF
TRBJ1-3 | NA | TRBV2 | many | TGTGCCAGCATCCTGGGGCCTGGAAACACCATATATTTT | CASILGPGNTIYF
TRBJ2-3 | TRBD1 | TRBV3-1 | many | TGTGCCAGCAGCGAACGGACAGGGGGAATTAGCACAGATACGCAGTATTTT | CASSERTGGISTDTQYF
TRBJ2-1 | NA | TRBV7-8 | many | TGTGCCAGCCGAGCAACTGAAGGGACACAAAGAATGGCGCAGTTCTTC | CASRATEGTQRMAQFF
TRBJ1-1 | NA | TRBV7-8 | many | TGTGCCAGCAGCTTAGTGTATAGGACAGCTGAAGCTTTCTTT | CASSLVYRTAEAFF
TRBJ1-5 | TRBD1 | TRBV28 | many | TGTGCCAGCAGTTTATTGGTCAGGGGGAGCAATCAGCCCCAGCATTTT | CASSLLVRGSNQPQHF
TRBJ2-3 | NA | TRBV27 | many | TGTGCCAGCAGCCCGTCAGCAGGGGAGATTACAGATACGCAGTATTTT | CASSPSAGEITDTQYF
TRBJ2-5 | TRBD2 | TRBV11-3 | many | TGTGCCAGCAGCTTTCCGGCGGGAGAGGGGCAAGAGACCCAGTACTTC | CASSFPAGEGQETQYF
TRBJ1-6 | NA | TRBV6-1 | many | TGTGCCAGCAGCTTCGGGTCCCCCTATAATTCACCCCTCCACTTT | CASSFGSPYNSPLHF
TRBJ2-7 | TRBD2 | TRBV20-1 | many | TGCAGTGCTAGCCTTAGCGGGCACGAGCAGTACTTC | CSASLSGHEQYF
TRBJ1-1 | NA | TRBV11-2 | many | TGTGCCAGCAGCCGATTTCATGGATCCGTGGCTTTCTTT | CASSRFHGSVAFF
TRBJ1-5 | NA | TRBV19 | NA | TGTGCCACCTCAGGGGCCCTCCGGGGTCAGCCCCAGCATTTT | CATSGALRGQPQHF
TRBJ2-5 | TRBD1 | TRBV12-3/TRBV12-4 | many | TGTGCCAGCAGTCGACAGGGGTGGCAGACCCAGTACTTC | CASSRQGWQTQYF
TRBJ2-2 | NA | TRBV20-1 | many | TGCAGTGCTAGTATGCGGTCCAACACCGGGGAGCTGTTTTTT | CSASMRSNTGELFF
TRBJ2-2 | NA | TRBV9 | NA | TGTGCCAGCAGCCCCCTGGCGAGCCGGGAGCTGTTTTTT | CASSPLASRELFF
TRBJ1-2 | NA | TRBV15 | many | TGTGCCACCCGGGCTCGGAGGGGGAATGGCTACACCTTC | CATRARRGNGYTF
TRBJ1-6 | NA | TRBV12-3/TRBV12-4 | many | TGTGCCAGCAGTCCTTACCTACAGGGTTCGACCCTCCACTTT | CASSPYLQGSTLHF
TRBJ2-1 | NA | TRBV25-1 | many | TGTGCCAGCAGTGAGGCGTCAGGGTTCTACAATGAGCAGTTCTTC | CASSEASGFYNEQFF
TRBJ2-1 | TRBD2 | TRBV20-1 | many | TGCAGTGCTAGTGGGAGGGGAAGGAATGAGCAGTTCTTC | CSASGRGRNEQFF
TRBJ1-1 | NA | TRBV20-1 | NA | TGCAGTGAAGGCAGACCGAAGGCTGAAGCTTTCTTT | CSEGRPKAEAFF
TRBJ2-3 | NA | TRBV19 | NA | TGTGCCAGTGGTACCTTCACAGATACGCAGTATTTT | CASGTFTDTQYF
TRBJ1-1 | NA | TRBV7-9 | few | TGTGCCAGCAGCTTCTCGGGGGGCGCCACTGAAGCTTTCTTT | CASSFSGGATEAFF
TRBJ1-1 | TRBD1 | TRBV7-9 | NA | TGTGCCAGCAGCGCCATACAGGGGGAAGCTTTCTTT | CASSAIQGEAFF
TRBJ2-7 | TRBD2 | TRBV10-2 | few | TGCGCCAGCAGCCCGGGGAGGGGACCCTACGAGCAGTACTTC | CASSPGRGPYEQYF
TRBJ1-1 | NA | TRBV7-2 | many | TGTGCCAGCAGCTCCCCGGCGGATGAAGCTTTCTTT | CASSSPADEAFF